One and the same sample provided the 13 T cell receptor beta chains below, sequenced in a study of blood T cells in healthy people across ages. Then a second PCR, running about 6 to 12 cycles, was carried out with a sample-barcoded 5' primer and a J-beta primer mix. TCRdb passed the 5' RACE reads through MiXCR, listing each CDR3 protein once. The table records around 900,000 distinct CDR3 sequences, around 54% of them present only once. Sequencing was done on a sample of blood. The receptors originated from a woman aged 60-75 years in good health.

The chain links TRBV20-1 to TRBJ2-5, with D perhaps matching TRBD1 (5 bases). With 0 bases removed from V and 5 bases from J, the gap between germline ends came to 13 bases. Germline CDR1 is DFQATT and CDR2 is SNEGSKA (reference sequence). The CDR3 length is 14 residues. The CDR3 DNA follows: TGCAGTGCTAGAGATCCGGCCAGGGCCGAGACCCAGTACTTC. It yields the protein CSARDPARAETQYF.

The chain joins TRBV6-6 to TRBJ1-4, with D perhaps matching TRBD1 (5 bases). Germline V gives CDR1 MNHNY, CDR2 SVGAGI (reference sequence). V gave up 0 bases and J gave up 6 bases, with 14 bases separating them. This CDR3 has 16 residues. In nucleotides, the CDR3 is TGTGCCAGCAGTTACTCGACTGGGGCGGGATATGAAAAACTGTTTTTT. This gives the protein CASSYSTGAGYEKLFF.

This clonotype was counted a single time. The chain uses TRBV6-6 and TRBJ1-2; D uncertain. This CDR3 contains 13 residues. The germline CDR1 and CDR2 sequences are MNHNY and SVGAGI (reference sequence). V lost 4 bases and J lost 4, with 10 bases in between. As DNA, the CDR3 is TGTGCCAGCAGTTTAACAGACCTCTATGGCTACACCTTC. It is translated as CASSLTDLYGYTF.

The chain combines TRBV24-1 with TRBJ2-5, with 7 bases aligning to TRBD1. Germline CDR1 is KGHDR and CDR2 is SFDVKD. V dropped 5 bases and J dropped 1; count of bases not matched to a gene: 0. CDR3 length: 13 residues. CDR3 amino acids: CATSGDSQETQYF. The CDR3 DNA follows: TGTGCCACCAGTGGGGACAGCCAAGAGACCCAGTACTTC.

The rearrangement uses TRBV28 and TRBJ2-7, with D possibly being TRBD1 (6 bases). V was clipped by 2 bases and J by 3 bases, with 20 bases between them. Germline assignment: CDR1 MDHEN and CDR2 SYDVKM. This CDR3 has 17 amino acids. The chain's CDR3 is CASSLGPPGEGVYEQYF. Written as DNA, the CDR3 is TGTGCCAGCAGTTTAGGCCCCCCAGGGGAAGGGGTCTACGAGCAGTACTTC.

The chain has TRBV15 and TRBJ2-3; no definite D call. Per germline, CDR1 LNHNV and CDR2 YYDKDF (reference sequence). This CDR3 contains 16 residues. Trimming removed 0 bases at V and 2 bases at J, with 12 bases between. The CDR3 nucleotides are TGTGCCACCAGCAGAGATCAGATGAGGAACACAGATACGCAGTATTTT. Translated: CATSRDQMRNTDTQYF.

At least ten counts were recorded for this clonotype. This rearrangement joins TRBV7-2 to TRBJ2-7, with 10 bases lining up with TRBD2. This CDR3 is 15 amino acids long. Per germline, CDR1 SGHTA and CDR2 FQGNSA. The J segment lost 2 bases and the V segment lost 6 bases, leaving 7 bases of the junction unmatched. The CDR3 loop is CASSLRLAGAYEQYF. DNA for the CDR3: TGTGCCAGCAGTTTAAGGCTAGCGGGAGCCTACGAGCAGTACTTC.

As concerns this clonotype: This CDR3 fails to terminate in the conserved phenylalanine or tryptophan, so it likely reflects a read error. This chain links TRBV5-1 with TRBJ2-3; no firm D call. Germline CDR1 and CDR2: SGHRS and YFSETQ. The CDR3 covers 16 residues. V was cut by 4 bases and J by 0 bases, with 15 bases left in between. CDR3: CASSAGGNPSTDTQYL. In nucleotides, the CDR3 is TGCGCCAGCAGCGCTGGTGGGAATCCTAGCACAGATACGCAGTATTTG.

This clonotype has at least ten counts. The chain recombines TRBV2 with TRBJ2-7; 7 bases agree with TRBD1. The trim removed 8 bases at V and 4 bases at J, leaving 2 bases unmatched. The germline gives CDR1 SNHLY, CDR2 FYNNEI. CDR3 size: 11 residues. The CDR3 loop reads CASRDSYEQYF. The CDR3 DNA is TGTGCCAGCCGGGACAGTTACGAGCAGTACTTC.

This clonotype was counted many times. The chain uses TRBV5-1 and TRBJ1-5; D unclear. This CDR3 contains 17 residues. V was clipped by 0 bases and J by 0 bases, with 13 bases between them. The V gene's germline CDR1 is SGHRS and CDR2 YFSETQ. The CDR3 sequence: CASSLAGSTYSNQPQHF. Here the CDR3 DNA reads TGCGCCAGCAGCTTGGCGGGGTCTACATATAGCAATCAGCCCCAGCATTTT.

This clonotype showed up many times. V is TRBV6-6 and J is TRBJ2-3, with 8 bases matching TRBD1. Germline V gives CDR1 MNHNY, CDR2 SVGAGI (reference sequence). This CDR3 comprises 16 residues. J gave up 0 bases and V 6 bases, and 8 bases lay outside the gene matches. Here the CDR3 reads CASSVRGLGSTDTQYF. CDR3 DNA sequence: TGTGCCAGCAGCGTCAGGGGGCTTGGTAGCACAGATACGCAGTATTTT.

The chain has TRBV3-1 and TRBJ2-5; 9 positions agree with TRBD2. The germline CDR1 and CDR2 sequences are LGHDT and YNNKEL (reference sequence). The CDR3 consists of 13 residues. The J segment lost 13 bases and the V segment lost 3 bases, leaving 9 bases of the junction unmatched. The CDR3 region has the DNA TGTGCCAGCAGCCAGGGATCCAGCGGGAGGTTGTACTTC. The encoded protein is CASSQGSSGRLYF.

This sequence joins TRBV20-1 and TRBJ2-7; 16 bases are shared with TRBD2. CDR1 is DFQATT and CDR2 is SNEGSKA in the germline V gene (reference sequence). V lost 1 base, J lost 0 bases, and 9 bases stayed unmatched. The CDR3 loop spans 19 amino acids. The CDR3 DNA sequence: TGCAGTGCTAGAGGTGTGGGACTAGCGGGAGGGAGAAGCTCCTACGAGCAGTACTTC. Its translation is CSARGVGLAGGRSSYEQYF.